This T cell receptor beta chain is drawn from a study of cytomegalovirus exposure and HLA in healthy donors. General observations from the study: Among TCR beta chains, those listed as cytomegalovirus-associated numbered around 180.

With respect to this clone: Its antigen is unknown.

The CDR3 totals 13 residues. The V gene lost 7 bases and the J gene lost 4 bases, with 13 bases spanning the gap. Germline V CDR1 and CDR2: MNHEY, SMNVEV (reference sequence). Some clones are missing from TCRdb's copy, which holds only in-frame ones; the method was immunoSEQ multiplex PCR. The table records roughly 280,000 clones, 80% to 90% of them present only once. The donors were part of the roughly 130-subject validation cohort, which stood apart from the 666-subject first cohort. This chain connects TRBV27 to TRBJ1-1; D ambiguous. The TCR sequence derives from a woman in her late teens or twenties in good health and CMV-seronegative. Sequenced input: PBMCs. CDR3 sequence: CASTDKVGTEAFF. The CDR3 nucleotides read TGTGCCAGCACCGACAAGGTCGGCACTGAAGCTTTCTTT.